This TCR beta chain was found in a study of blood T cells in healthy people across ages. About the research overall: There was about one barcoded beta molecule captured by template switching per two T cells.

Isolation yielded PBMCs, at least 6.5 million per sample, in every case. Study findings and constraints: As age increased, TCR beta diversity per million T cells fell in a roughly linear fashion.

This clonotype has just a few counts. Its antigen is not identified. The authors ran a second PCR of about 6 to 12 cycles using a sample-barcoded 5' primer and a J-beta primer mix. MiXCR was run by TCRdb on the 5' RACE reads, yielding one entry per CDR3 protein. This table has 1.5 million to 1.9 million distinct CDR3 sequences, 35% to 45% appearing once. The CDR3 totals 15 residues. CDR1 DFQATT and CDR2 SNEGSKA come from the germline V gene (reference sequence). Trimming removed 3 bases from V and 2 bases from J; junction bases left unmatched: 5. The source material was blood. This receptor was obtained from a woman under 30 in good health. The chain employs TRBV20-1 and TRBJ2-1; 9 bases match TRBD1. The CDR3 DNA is TGCAGTGCTAGGGAAAGACAGGGGGCCTACAATGAGCAGTTCTTC. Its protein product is CSARERQGAYNEQFF.